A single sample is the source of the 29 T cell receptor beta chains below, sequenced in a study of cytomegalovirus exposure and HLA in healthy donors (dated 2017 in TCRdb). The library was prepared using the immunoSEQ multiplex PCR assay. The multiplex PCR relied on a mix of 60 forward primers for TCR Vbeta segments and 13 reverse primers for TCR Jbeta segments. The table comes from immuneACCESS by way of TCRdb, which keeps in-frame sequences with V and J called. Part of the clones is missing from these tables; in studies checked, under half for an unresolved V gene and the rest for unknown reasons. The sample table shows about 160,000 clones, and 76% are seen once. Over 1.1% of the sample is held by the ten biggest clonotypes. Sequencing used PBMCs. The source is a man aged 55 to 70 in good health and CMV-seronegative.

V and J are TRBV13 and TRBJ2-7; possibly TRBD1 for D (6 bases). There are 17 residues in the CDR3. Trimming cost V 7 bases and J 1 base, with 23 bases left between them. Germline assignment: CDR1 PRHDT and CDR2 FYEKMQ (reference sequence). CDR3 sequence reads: CASTHPWGPDFSYEQYF. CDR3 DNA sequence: TGTGCCAGCACCCATCCTTGGGGGCCAGACTTTTCCTACGAGCAGTACTTC.

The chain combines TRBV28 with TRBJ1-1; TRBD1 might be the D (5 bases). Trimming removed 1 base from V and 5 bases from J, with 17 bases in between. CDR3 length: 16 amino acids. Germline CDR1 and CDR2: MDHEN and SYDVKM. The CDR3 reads CASSLSEGSGGTEAFF. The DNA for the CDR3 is TGTGCCAGCAGTTTATCGGAAGGGTCCGGGGGGACTGAAGCTTTCTTT.

This chain's CDR3 is CASSPGGRAAADTQYF. The CDR3 DNA sequence: TGTGCCAGCAGTCCGGGGGGACGGGCAGCCGCAGATACGCAGTATTTT. The chain links TRBV28 to TRBJ2-3; 7 nucleotides match TRBD2. Germline V CDR1 and CDR2: MDHEN, SYDVKM. Losses at the gene ends were 5 bases for V and 4 bases for J; bases not matched to a gene: 12. The CDR3 is made up of 16 amino acids.

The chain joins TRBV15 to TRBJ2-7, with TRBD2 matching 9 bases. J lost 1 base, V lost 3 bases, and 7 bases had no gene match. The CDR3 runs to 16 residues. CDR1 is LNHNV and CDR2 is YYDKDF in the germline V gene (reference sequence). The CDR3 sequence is CATSRLASGTSYEQYF. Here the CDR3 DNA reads TGTGCCACCAGCAGGCTCGCTAGCGGGACATCCTACGAGCAGTACTTC.

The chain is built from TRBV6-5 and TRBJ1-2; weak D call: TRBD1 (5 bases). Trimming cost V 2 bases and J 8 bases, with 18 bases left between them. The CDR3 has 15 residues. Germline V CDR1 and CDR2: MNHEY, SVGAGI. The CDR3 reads CASSYTGEGYSGYTF. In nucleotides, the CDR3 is TGTGCCAGCAGTTACACCGGGGAGGGGTATAGCGGCTACACCTTC.

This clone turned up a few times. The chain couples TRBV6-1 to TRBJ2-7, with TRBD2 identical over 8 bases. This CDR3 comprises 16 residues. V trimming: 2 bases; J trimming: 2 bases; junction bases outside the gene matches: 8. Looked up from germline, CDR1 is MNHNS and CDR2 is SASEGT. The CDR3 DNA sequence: TGTGCCAGCAGTGAATATGGCGGGAGGACCCCCTACGAGCAGTACTTC. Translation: CASSEYGGRTPYEQYF.

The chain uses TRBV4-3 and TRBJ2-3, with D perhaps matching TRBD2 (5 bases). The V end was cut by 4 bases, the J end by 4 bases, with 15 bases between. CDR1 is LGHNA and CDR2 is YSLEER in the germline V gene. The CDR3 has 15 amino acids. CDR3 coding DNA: TGCGCCAGCAGCCTCCGGTCGGGAATATCAGATACGCAGTATTTT. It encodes CASSLRSGISDTQYF.

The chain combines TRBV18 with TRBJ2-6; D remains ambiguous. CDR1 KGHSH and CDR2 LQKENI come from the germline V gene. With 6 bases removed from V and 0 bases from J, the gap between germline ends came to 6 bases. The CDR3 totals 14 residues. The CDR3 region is CASSRYSGANVLTF. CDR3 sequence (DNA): TGTGCCAGCTCTCGCTACTCTGGGGCCAACGTCCTGACTTTC. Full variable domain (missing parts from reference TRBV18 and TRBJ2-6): NAGVMQNPRHLVRRRGQEARLRCSPMKGHSHVYWYRQLPEEGLKFMVYLQKENIIDESGMPKERFSAEFPKEGPSILRIQQVVRGDSAAYFCASSRYSGANVLTFGAGSRLTVL.

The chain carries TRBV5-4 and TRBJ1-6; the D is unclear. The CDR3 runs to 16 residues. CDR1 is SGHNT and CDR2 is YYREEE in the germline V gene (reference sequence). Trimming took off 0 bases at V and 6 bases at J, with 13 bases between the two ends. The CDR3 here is CASSLGGPGPNSPLHF. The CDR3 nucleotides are TGTGCCAGCAGCTTGGGTGGGCCAGGCCCTAATTCACCCCTCCACTTT.

DNA for the CDR3: TGTGCCAGCAGCTTGGGACAGGGGATCTACGAGCAGTACTTC. Encoded protein: CASSLGQGIYEQYF. This rearrangement joins TRBV7-6 to TRBJ2-7; 10 nucleotides align to TRBD1. The CDR3 runs 14 residues. With V trimmed by 3 bases and J by 3 bases, 2 bases remained unmatched. Germline loops: CDR1 SGHVS, CDR2 FNYEAQ.

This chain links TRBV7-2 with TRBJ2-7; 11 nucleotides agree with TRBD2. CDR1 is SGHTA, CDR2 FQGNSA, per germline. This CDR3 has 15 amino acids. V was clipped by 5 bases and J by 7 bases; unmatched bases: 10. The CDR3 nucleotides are TGTGCCAGCAGCATTGCTAGCGGGGGGACCCCTGAGCAGTACTTC. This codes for CASSIASGGTPEQYF.

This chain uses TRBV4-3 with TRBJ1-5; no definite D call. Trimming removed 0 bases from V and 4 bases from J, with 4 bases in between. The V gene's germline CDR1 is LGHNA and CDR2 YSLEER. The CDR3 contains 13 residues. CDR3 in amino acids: CASSQDLNQPQHF. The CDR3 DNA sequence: TGCGCCAGCAGCCAAGATCTGAATCAGCCCCAGCATTTT.

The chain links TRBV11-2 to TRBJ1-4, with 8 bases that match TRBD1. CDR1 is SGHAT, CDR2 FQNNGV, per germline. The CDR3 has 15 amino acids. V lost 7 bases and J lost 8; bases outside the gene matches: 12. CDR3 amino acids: CASTYQGAALEKLFF. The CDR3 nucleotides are TGTGCCAGCACCTATCAGGGGGCAGCCTTGGAAAAACTGTTTTTT.

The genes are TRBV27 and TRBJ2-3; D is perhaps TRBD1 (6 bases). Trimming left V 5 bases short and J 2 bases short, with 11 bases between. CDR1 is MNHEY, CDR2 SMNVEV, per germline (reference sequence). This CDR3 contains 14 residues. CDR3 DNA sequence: TGTGCCAGCAGTCTGGGGACACCCACAGATACGCAGTATTTT. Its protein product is CASSLGTPTDTQYF.

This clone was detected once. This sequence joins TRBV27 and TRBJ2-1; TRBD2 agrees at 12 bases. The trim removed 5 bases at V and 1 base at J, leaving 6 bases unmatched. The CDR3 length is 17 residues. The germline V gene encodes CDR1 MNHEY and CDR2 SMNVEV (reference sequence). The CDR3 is CASSLAGGRRSYNEQFF. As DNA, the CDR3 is TGTGCCAGCAGTCTAGCGGGGGGGCGGAGGTCCTACAATGAGCAGTTCTTC.

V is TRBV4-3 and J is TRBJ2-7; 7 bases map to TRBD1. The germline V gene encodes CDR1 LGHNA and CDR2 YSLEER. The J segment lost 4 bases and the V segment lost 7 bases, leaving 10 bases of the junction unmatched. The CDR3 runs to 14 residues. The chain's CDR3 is CASKQGHDYYEQYF. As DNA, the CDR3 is TGCGCCAGCAAACAGGGGCACGATTATTACGAGCAGTACTTC.

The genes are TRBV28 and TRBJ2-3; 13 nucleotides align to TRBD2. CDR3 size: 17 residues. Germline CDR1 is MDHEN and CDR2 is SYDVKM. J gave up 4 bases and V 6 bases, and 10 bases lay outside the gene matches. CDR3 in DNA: TGTGCCAGCAGCCCCCTTGGACTAGCGGGAGCCGCAGATACGCAGTATTTT. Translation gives CASSPLGLAGAADTQYF.

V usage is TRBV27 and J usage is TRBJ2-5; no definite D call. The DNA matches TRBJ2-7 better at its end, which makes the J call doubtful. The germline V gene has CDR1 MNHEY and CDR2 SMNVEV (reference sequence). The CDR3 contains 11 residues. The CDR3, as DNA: TGTGCCAGCAGTTCATTCTACGAGCAGTACTTC. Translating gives CASSSFYEQYF.

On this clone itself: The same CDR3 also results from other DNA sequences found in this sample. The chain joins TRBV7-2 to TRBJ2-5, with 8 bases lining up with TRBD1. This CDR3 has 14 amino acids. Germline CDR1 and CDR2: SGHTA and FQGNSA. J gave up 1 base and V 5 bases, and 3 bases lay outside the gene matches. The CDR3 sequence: CASSLGQAQETQYF. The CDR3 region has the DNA TGTGCCAGCAGCCTGGGACAGGCCCAAGAGACCCAGTACTTC.

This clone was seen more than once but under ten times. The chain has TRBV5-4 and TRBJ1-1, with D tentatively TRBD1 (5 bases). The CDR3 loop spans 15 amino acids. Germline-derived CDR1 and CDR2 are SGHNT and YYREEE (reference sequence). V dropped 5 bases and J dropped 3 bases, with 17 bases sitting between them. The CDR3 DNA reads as TGTGCCAGCAGTGGGTCCCCCAGGGCGCACACTGAAGCTTTCTTT. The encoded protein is CASSGSPRAHTEAFF.

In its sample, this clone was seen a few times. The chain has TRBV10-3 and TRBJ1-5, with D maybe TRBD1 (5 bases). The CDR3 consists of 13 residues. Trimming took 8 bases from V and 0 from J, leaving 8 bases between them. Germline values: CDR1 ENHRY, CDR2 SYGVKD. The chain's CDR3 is CAIQGDSNQPQHF. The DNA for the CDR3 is TGTGCCATCCAAGGGGATAGCAATCAGCCCCAGCATTTT.

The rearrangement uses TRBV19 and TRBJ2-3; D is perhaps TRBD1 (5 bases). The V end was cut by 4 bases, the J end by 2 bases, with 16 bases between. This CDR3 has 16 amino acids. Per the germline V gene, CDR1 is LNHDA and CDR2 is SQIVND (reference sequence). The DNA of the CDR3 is TGTGCCAGTAGTAACTCTCGCGTGGACACCACAGATACGCAGTATTTT. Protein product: CASSNSRVDTTDTQYF.

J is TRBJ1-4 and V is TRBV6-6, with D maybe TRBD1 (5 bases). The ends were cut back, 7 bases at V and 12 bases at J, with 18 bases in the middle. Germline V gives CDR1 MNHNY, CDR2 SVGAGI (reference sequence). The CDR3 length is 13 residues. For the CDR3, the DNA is TGTGCCAGCACCCTATCCGGGGGGGAGGAACTGTTTTTT. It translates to CASTLSGGEELFF.

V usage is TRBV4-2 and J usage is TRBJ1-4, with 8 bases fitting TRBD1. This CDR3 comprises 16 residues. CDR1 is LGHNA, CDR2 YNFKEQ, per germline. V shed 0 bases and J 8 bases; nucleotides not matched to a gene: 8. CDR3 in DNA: TGTGCCAGCAGCCAAGATAAGGGACAGGAGGTGGAAAAACTGTTTTTT. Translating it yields CASSQDKGQEVEKLFF.

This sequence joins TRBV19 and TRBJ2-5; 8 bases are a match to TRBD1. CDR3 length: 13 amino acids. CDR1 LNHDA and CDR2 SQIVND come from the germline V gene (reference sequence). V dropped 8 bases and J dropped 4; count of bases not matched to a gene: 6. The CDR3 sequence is CASSGGLSETQYF. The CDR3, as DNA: TGTGCCAGTTCAGGGGGCTTATCAGAGACCCAGTACTTC.

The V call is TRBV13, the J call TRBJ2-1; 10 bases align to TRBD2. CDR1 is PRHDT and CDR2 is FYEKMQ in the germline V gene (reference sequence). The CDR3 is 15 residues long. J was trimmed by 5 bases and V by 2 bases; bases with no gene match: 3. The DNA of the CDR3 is TGTGCCAGCAGCTTAACCCTAGCGGGAGACAATGAGCAGTTCTTC. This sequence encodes CASSLTLAGDNEQFF.

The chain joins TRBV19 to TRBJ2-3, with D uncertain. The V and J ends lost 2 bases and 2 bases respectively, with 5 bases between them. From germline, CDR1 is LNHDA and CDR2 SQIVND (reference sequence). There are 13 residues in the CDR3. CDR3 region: CASSIQDTDTQYF. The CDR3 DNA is TGTGCCAGTAGTATACAGGACACAGATACGCAGTATTTT. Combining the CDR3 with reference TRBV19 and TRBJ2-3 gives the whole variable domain DGGITQSPKYLFRKEGQNVTLSCEQNLNHDAMYWYRQDPGQGLRLIYYSQIVNDFQKGDIAEGYSVSREKKESFPLTVTSAQKNPTAFYLCASSIQDTDTQYFGPGTRLTVL.

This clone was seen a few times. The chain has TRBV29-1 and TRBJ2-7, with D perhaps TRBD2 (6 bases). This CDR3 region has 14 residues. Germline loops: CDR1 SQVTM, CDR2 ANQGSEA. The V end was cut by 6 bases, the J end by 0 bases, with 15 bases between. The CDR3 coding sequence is TGCAGCGTAGCGGGCCCTCCTAGCTCCTACGAGCAGTACTTC. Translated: CSVAGPPSSYEQYF.

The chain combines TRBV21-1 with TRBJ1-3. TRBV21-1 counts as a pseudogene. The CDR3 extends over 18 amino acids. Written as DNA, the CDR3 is TGTGCCAGCAGCACTAGGGGACTCCCCCACTTCTCTGGAAACACCATATATTTT. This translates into CASSTRGLPHFSGNTIYF.